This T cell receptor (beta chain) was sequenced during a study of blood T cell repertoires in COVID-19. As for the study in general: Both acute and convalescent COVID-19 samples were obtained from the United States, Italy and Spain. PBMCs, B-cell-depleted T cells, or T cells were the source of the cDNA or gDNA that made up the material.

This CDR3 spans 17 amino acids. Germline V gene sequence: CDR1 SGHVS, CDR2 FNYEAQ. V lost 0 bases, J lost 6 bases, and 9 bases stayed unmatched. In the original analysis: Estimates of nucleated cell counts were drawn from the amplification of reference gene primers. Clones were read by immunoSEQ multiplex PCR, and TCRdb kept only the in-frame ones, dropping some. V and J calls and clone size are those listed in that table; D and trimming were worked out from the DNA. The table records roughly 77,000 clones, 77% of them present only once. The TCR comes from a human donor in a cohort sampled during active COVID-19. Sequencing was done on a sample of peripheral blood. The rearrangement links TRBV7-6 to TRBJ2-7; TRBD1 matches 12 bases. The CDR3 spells CASSLAPMGTGGGEQYF. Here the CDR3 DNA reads TGTGCCAGCAGCTTAGCACCTATGGGGACAGGGGGCGGCGAGCAGTACTTC.